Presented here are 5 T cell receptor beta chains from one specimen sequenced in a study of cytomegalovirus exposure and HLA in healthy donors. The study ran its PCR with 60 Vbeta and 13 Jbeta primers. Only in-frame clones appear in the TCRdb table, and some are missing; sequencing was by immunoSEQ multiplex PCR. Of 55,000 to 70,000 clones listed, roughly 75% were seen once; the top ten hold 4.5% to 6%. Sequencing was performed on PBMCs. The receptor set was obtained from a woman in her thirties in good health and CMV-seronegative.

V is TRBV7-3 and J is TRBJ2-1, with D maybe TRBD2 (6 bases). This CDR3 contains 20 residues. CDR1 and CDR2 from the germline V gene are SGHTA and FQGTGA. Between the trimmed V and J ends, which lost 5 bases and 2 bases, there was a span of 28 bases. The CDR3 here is CASSQLEMGGLAAPYNEQFF. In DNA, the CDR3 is TGTGCCAGCAGCCAGCTTGAGATGGGGGGTTTAGCGGCACCCTACAATGAGCAGTTCTTC.

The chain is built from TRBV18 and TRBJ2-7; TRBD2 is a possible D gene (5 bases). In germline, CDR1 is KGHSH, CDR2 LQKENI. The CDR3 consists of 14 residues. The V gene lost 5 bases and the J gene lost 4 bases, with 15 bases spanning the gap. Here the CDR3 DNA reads TGTGCCAGCTCAACGGGGTCGGGAAATTACGAGCAGTACTTC. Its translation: CASSTGSGNYEQYF.

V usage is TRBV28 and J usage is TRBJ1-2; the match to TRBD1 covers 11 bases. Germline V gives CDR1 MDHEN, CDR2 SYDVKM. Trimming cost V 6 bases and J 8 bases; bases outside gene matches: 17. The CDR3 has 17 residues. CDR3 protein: CASSRLGTGQGAGGYTF. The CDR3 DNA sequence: TGTGCCAGCAGCCGCCTGGGAACCGGACAGGGGGCTGGAGGCTACACCTTC.

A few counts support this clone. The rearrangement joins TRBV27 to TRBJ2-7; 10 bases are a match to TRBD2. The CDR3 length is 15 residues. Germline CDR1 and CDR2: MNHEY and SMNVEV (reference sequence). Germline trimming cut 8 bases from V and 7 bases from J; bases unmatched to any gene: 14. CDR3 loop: CASGTPLAGRREQYF. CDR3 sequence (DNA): TGTGCCAGCGGGACTCCACTAGCGGGACGTAGGGAGCAGTACTTC.

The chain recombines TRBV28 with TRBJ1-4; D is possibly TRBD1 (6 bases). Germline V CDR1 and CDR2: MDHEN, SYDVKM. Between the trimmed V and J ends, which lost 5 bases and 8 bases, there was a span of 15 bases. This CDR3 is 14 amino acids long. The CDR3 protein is CASSPGGSREKLFF. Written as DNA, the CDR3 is TGTGCCAGCAGTCCGGGGGGCAGTCGGGAAAAACTGTTTTTT.